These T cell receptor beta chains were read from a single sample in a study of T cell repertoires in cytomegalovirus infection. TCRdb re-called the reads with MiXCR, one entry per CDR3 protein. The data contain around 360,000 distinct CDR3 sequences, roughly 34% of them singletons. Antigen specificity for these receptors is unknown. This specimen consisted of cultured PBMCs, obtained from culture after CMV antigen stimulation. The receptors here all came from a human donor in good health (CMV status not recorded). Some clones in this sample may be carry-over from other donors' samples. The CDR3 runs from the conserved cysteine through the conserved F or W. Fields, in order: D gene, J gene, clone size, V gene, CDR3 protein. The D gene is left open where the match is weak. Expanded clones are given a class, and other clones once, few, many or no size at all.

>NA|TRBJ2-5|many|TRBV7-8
CASSARGGVETQYF
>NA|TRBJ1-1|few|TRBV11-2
CASSLGVRSMNTEAFF
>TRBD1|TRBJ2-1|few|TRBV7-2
CASSPVPGTDNEQFF
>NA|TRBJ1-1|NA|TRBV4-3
CASSQDWLGTEAFF
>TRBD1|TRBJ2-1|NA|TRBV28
CASSDGQGSKKGQFF
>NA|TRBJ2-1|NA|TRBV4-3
CASSQESLNEQFF
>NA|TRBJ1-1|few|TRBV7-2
CASSLVSDRGTEAFF
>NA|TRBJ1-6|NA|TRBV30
CAWNAPFSPLHF
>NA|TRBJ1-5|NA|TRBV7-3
CASSSGTPTRGQPQHF
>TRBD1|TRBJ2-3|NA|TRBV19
CASSIVGSHRGTQYF
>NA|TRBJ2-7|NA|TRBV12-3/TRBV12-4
CASSPEGGSYGQYF
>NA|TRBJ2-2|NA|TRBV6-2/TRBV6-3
CASRRTDSGELFF
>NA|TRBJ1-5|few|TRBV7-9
CASSLAGDAQPQHF
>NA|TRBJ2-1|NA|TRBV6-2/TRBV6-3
CASSHGAGRDYNEQFF
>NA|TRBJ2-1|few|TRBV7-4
CASSPPRGEQFF
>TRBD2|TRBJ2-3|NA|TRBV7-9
CASSSPSGRRSDTQYF
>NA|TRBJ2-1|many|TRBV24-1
CATSDPDSDEQFF
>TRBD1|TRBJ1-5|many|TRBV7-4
CASSAADRGRNNQPQHF
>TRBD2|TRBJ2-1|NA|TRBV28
CASSLIHNTSDEEGEQFF
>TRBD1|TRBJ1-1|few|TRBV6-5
CAISTGSEAFF
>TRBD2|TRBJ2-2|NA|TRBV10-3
CAISGSGLAGTGELFF
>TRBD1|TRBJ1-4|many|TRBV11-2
CASSLTDRDHEKLFF
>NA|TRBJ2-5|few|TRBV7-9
CATDTQETQYF
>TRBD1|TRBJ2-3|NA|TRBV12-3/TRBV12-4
CASSPRTGRTDTQYF
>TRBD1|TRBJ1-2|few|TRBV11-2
CASSPGTGDLGYTF
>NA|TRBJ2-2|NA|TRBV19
CASRKAGRANTGELFF
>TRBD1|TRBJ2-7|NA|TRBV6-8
CASSSRDRGYEQYF
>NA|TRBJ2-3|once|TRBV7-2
CASSPLVGPGTDTDTQYF